The 32 T cell receptor beta chains below come from one sample, sequenced in a study of identical twins. TCRdb analysed the 5' RACE reads with MiXCR anew, one entry per CDR3 protein. The sample has some 240,000 distinct CDR3 sequences; approximately 8.6% are singletons. The sample was also reused in another study, on yellow fever vaccine responses in identical twins.

Input material: CD8+ T cells sorted from blood. The receptor set was obtained from a woman under 30 in good health.

J is TRBJ2-7 and V is TRBV4-3, with unresolved D. V lost 1 base and J 8 bases, leaving 12 bases between the germline ends. CDR3 length: 13 residues. Per the germline V gene, CDR1 is LGHNA and CDR2 is YSLEER. CDR3: CASSQGASSQQYF. DNA of the CDR3: TGCGCCAGCAGCCAAGGGGCATCGTCGCAGCAGTACTTC.

The sample holds a few counts of this clonotype. The rearrangement joins TRBV15 to TRBJ1-6, with TRBD1 identical over 9 bases. The trim removed 0 bases at V and 8 bases at J, leaving 8 bases unmatched. Germline V gene data show CDR1 as LNHNV and CDR2 as YYDKDF (reference sequence). The CDR3 is 17 residues long. The CDR3: CATSREDGTGWDSPLHF. The DNA for the CDR3 is TGTGCCACCAGCAGAGAAGATGGGACAGGGTGGGATTCACCCCTCCACTTT. Supplemented by reference TRBV15 and TRBJ1-6, the full variable domain reads DAMVIQNPRYQVTQFGKPVTLSCSQTLNHNVMYWYQQKSSQAPKLLFHYYDKDFNNEADTPDNFQSRRPNTSFCFLDIRSPGLGDTAMYLCATSREDGTGWDSPLHFGNGTRLTVT.

This clonotype was detected many times. This chain connects TRBV5-6 to TRBJ1-4; TRBD1 aligns across 8 bases. The germline V gene has CDR1 SGHDT and CDR2 YYEEEE. Trimming took 4 bases from V and 6 from J; bases not matched to a gene: 5. The CDR3 has 14 residues. The CDR3 nucleotides are TGTGCCAGCAGCCGAACGGACAGGGATGAAAAACTGTTTTTT. Protein: CASSRTDRDEKLFF.

This chain uses TRBV4-2 with TRBJ2-7, with no clear D. The CDR3 spans 15 residues. Germline V lookup: CDR1 LGHNA, CDR2 YNFKEQ. V lost 1 base, J lost 0 bases, and 10 bases lay in between. CDR3 nucleotides: TGTGCCAGCAGCCAAGGGTCAGCCCCCTCCTACGAGCAGTACTTC. It is translated as CASSQGSAPSYEQYF.

This clonotype was detected only a few times. This chain joins TRBV7-3 and TRBJ2-2, with TRBD2 matching 11 bases. CDR1 SGHTA and CDR2 FQGTGA come from the germline V gene. The CDR3 runs to 16 residues. The V gene end was trimmed by 4 bases and the J gene end by 4 bases; junction bases not matched to a gene: 5. The CDR3 loop reads CASSSLAGGVTGELFF. In nucleotides, the CDR3 is TGTGCCAGCAGCTCCCTAGCGGGGGGCGTCACCGGGGAGCTGTTTTTT.

This clonotype was counted at least ten times. This sequence joins TRBV10-3 and TRBJ2-7, with 9 bases that match TRBD2. Germline loops: CDR1 ENHRY, CDR2 SYGVKD. This CDR3 has 16 residues. V was clipped by 6 bases and J by 2 bases; unmatched bases: 11. CDR3 amino acids: CAISELIAGAPYEQYF. In DNA form, the CDR3 reads TGTGCCATCAGCGAGCTAATAGCGGGAGCCCCCTACGAGCAGTACTTC.

The table lists this clonotype with many counts. The chain couples TRBV29-1 to TRBJ2-2; possible D gene TRBD2, 6 bases. The V and J ends lost 4 bases and 2 bases respectively, with 8 bases between them. The CDR3 covers 13 residues. Germline values: CDR1 SQVTM, CDR2 ANQGSEA. CDR3 bases: TGCAGCGTTGCGGGGGAAAACACCGGGGAGCTGTTTTTT. This gives the protein CSVAGENTGELFF.

There are a few counts of this clonotype. This chain connects TRBV7-9 to TRBJ2-7; D is unresolved. Trimming stripped 0 bases from V and 2 bases from J, with 17 bases between. This CDR3 contains 17 residues. Germline V gives CDR1 SEHNR, CDR2 FQNEAQ (reference sequence). The CDR3 DNA sequence: TGTGCCAGCAGCTTAGCGCCTCTCCGACCCATTCCCTACGAGCAGTACTTC. Translating it yields CASSLAPLRPIPYEQYF.

This chain links TRBV27 with TRBJ1-1, with D possibly TRBD1 on 5 matching bases. The V gene lost 3 bases and the J gene lost 5 bases, with 16 bases spanning the gap. Germline loops: CDR1 MNHEY, CDR2 SMNVEV (reference sequence). The CDR3 loop spans 15 amino acids. The CDR3 loop is CASSFDSLGATEAFF. CDR3 bases: TGTGCCAGCAGTTTCGACAGTCTGGGAGCTACTGAAGCTTTCTTT.

This clonotype was seen repeatedly, ten times or more. The chain links TRBV20-1 to TRBJ2-1, with 10 positions matching TRBD2. J lost 3 bases, V lost 4 bases, and 3 bases had no gene match. The CDR3 covers 14 residues. Germline V CDR1 and CDR2: DFQATT, SNEGSKA (reference sequence). In nucleotides, the CDR3 is TGCAGTGCTACCTGGACTAGCGGCTACAATGAGCAGTTCTTC. It codes for CSATWTSGYNEQFF.

This clonotype was found many times. The V call is TRBV9, the J call TRBJ2-7; the D is unclear. CDR1 and CDR2 (germline): SGDLS, YYNGEE. Trimming took off 0 bases at V and 2 bases at J, with 9 bases between the two ends. The CDR3 sequence is 14 residues long. The CDR3 region has the DNA TGTGCCAGCAGCGTAGAAGCAGTACCCTACGAGCAGTACTTC. Translated: CASSVEAVPYEQYF.

This clonotype has only a few counts. The rearrangement links TRBV5-1 to TRBJ2-1, with 7 bases lining up with TRBD1. Germline CDR1 is SGHRS and CDR2 is YFSETQ. The J segment lost 5 bases and the V segment lost 4 bases, leaving 12 bases of the junction unmatched. The CDR3 contains 16 residues. The CDR3 DNA reads TGCGCCAGCAGCCCAACCGTAGGGGGCAGCGACAATGAGCAGTTCTTC. Translating it yields CASSPTVGGSDNEQFF.

The CDR3 sequence: CASSLRVPDTQYF. The CDR3, as DNA: TGCGCCAGCAGCCTCCGGGTACCAGATACGCAGTATTTT. J is TRBJ2-3 and V is TRBV4-1; D is unresolved. CDR3 length: 13 amino acids. V was cut by 4 bases and J by 4 bases, with 9 bases left in between. In germline, CDR1 is MGHRA, CDR2 YSYEKL.

This clonotype was counted a few times. The rearrangement links TRBV7-8 to TRBJ1-4; 7 bases line up with TRBD1. The CDR3 contains 15 residues. Germline trimming cut 5 bases from V and 4 bases from J; bases unmatched to any gene: 7. Germline CDR1 SGHVS, CDR2 FQNEAQ. The CDR3 sequence: CASSVPGTVNEKLFF. The CDR3 DNA follows: TGTGCCAGCAGCGTACCCGGGACAGTTAATGAAAAACTGTTTTTT.

This clonotype has a count of ten or more. CDR3 DNA: TGTGCCAGCAGTTTACAGGCCCGGTCCTACGAGCAGTACTTC. Translated, it gives CASSLQARSYEQYF. The V and J genes are TRBV12-3 or TRBV12-4 and TRBJ2-7; no clear D gene. Trimming took off 2 bases at V and 1 base at J, with 9 bases between the two ends. The CDR3 loop spans 14 amino acids.

This clonotype was counted many times. The rearrangement uses TRBV30 and TRBJ1-1; tentatively, D is TRBD1 (5 bases). Germline-derived CDR1 and CDR2 are GTSNPN and SVGIG (reference sequence). The V end was cut by 2 bases, the J end by 1 base, with 8 bases between. CDR3 size: 13 residues. CDR3 residues: CAWSHQGNTEAFF. The CDR3 DNA reads TGTGCCTGGAGTCACCAGGGGAACACTGAAGCTTTCTTT.

This clonotype has ten or more counts. The J gene is TRBJ1-4, the V gene TRBV7-8; 9 bases align to TRBD1. This CDR3 region has 16 residues. J lost 8 bases, V lost 1 base, and 8 bases had no gene match. Per the germline V gene, CDR1 is SGHVS and CDR2 is FQNEAQ. CDR3 residues: CASSLDGQGSWEKLFF. For the CDR3, the DNA is TGTGCCAGCAGCTTAGACGGACAGGGGAGTTGGGAAAAACTGTTTTTT.

The chain links TRBV4-1 to TRBJ2-7; the D is unclear. This CDR3 region has 15 residues. The germline V and J ends were trimmed by 1 base and 0 bases, with 10 bases remaining between them. CDR1 is MGHRA, CDR2 YSYEKL, per germline. CDR3 in amino acids: CASSQVNSVSYEQYF. The CDR3 DNA reads TGCGCCAGCAGCCAAGTTAACAGCGTCTCCTACGAGCAGTACTTC.

The chain couples TRBV7-9 to TRBJ2-7, with D tentatively TRBD1 (6 bases). The CDR3 contains 16 residues. V was clipped by 3 bases and J by 1 base, with 16 bases between them. From germline, CDR1 is SEHNR and CDR2 FQNEAQ (reference sequence). CDR3 coding DNA: TGTGCCAGCAGCTTGGGGCGCCAGGGGCAATCCTACGAGCAGTACTTC. Its protein product is CASSLGRQGQSYEQYF.

This clonotype has only a few counts. The CDR3 coding sequence is TGCAGTGCTACCTCGAATGACAGGGGAGACCTCTACGAGCAGTACTTC. Its translation: CSATSNDRGDLYEQYF. The V gene is TRBV20-1, the J gene TRBJ2-7; TRBD1 agrees at 8 bases. The ends lost 4 bases at V and 3 bases at J; junction bases unmatched: 14. CDR3 length: 16 residues. The germline gives CDR1 DFQATT, CDR2 SNEGSKA (reference sequence).

This clonotype was found many times. The J gene is TRBJ2-7, the V gene TRBV4-2, with TRBD2 as a possible D gene (5 bases). CDR3 length: 14 amino acids. Germline V lookup: CDR1 LGHNA, CDR2 YNFKEQ. Trimming stripped 2 bases from V and 4 bases from J, with 12 bases between. This chain's CDR3 is CASSQFLAEYEQYF. The DNA for the CDR3 is TGTGCCAGCAGCCAATTCCTAGCAGAGTACGAGCAGTACTTC.

The chain couples TRBV27 to TRBJ2-1; D not resolved. The V gene's germline CDR1 is MNHEY and CDR2 SMNVEV (reference sequence). V dropped 7 bases and J dropped 5 bases, with 15 bases sitting between them. The CDR3 is 14 amino acids. CDR3 protein: CASTTLFMNNEQFF. DNA for the CDR3: TGTGCCAGCACCACACTTTTCATGAACAATGAGCAGTTCTTC.

In this sample, this clonotype turned up many times. The chain is built from TRBV2 and TRBJ2-2; D is unresolved. The CDR3 length is 15 residues. V shed 4 bases and J shed 4 bases, with 13 bases lying between them. Germline lookup yields CDR1 SNHLY and CDR2 FYNNEI. CDR3 DNA: TGTGCCAGCAGTGGTATACAGCTCGGCACCGGGGAGCTGTTTTTT. Translating gives CASSGIQLGTGELFF.

The V gene is TRBV28, the J gene TRBJ2-7, with unresolved D. CDR1 and CDR2 (germline): MDHEN, SYDVKM. V was shortened by 3 bases and J by 12 bases, with 21 bases between the two germline ends. This CDR3 is built from 14 residues. The CDR3 DNA reads as TGTGCCAGCAGTTTCTCCAGTGGGAAACCAAGACGGTACTTC. It is translated as CASSFSSGKPRRYF.

The V gene is TRBV9, the J gene TRBJ2-1; 7 nucleotides line up with TRBD2. The CDR3 totals 15 residues. Losses at the gene ends were 1 base for V and 4 bases for J; bases not matched to a gene: 5. Germline assignment: CDR1 SGDLS and CDR2 YYNGEE. CDR3 DNA sequence: TGTGCCAGCAGCGTATACGCGGGAGTTTACAATGAGCAGTTCTTC. Translated, it gives CASSVYAGVYNEQFF. The full variable domain, its missing parts supplied by reference TRBV9 and TRBJ2-1, is DSGVTQTPKHLITATGQRVTLRCSPRSGDLSVYWYQQSLDQGLQFLIQYYNGEERAKGNILERFSAQQFPDLHSELNLSSLELGDSALYFCASSVYAGVYNEQFFGPGTRLTVL.

This clonotype was recorded at least ten times. The rearrangement joins TRBV7-9 to TRBJ2-1, with D perhaps matching TRBD1 (5 bases). Between the trimmed V and J ends, which lost 1 base and 0 bases, there was a span of 7 bases. Germline V lookup: CDR1 SEHNR, CDR2 FQNEAQ (reference sequence). CDR3 length: 15 residues. The CDR3 loop reads CASSLEGFSYNEQFF. Here the CDR3 DNA reads TGTGCCAGCAGCTTAGAGGGGTTCTCCTACAATGAGCAGTTCTTC.

This clonotype occurred a few times. This sequence joins TRBV5-1 and TRBJ2-3; 10 positions agree with TRBD2. CDR3 size: 15 residues. Germline assignment: CDR1 SGHRS and CDR2 YFSETQ. V lost 3 bases and J lost 2; bases outside the gene matches: 3. CDR3 residues: CASSSSGRVTDTQYF. CDR3 coding DNA: TGCGCCAGCAGCTCGAGCGGGAGGGTCACAGATACGCAGTATTTT.

The J gene is TRBJ2-5, the V gene TRBV11-1, with D perhaps TRBD2 (6 bases). V lost 4 bases, J lost 3 bases, and 18 bases lay in between. CDR3 length equals 16 residues. Germline lookup yields CDR1 SGHAT and CDR2 FQDESV (reference sequence). CDR3 sequence (DNA): TGTGCCAGCAGCTCCCCCAGGGAGGAGTGGGAAGAGACCCAGTACTTC. Its translation: CASSSPREEWEETQYF.

This clonotype was counted only a few times. The genes are TRBV7-2 and TRBJ2-7; TRBD1 or TRBD2 may be the D gene (6 bases each). The germline gives CDR1 SGHTA, CDR2 FQGNSA. V was shortened by 4 bases and J by 6 bases, with 13 bases between the two germline ends. CDR3 length: 13 amino acids. The CDR3 sequence is CASSWGAPVEQYF. CDR3 bases: TGTGCCAGCAGCTGGGGGGCGCCGGTCGAGCAGTACTTC.

As to this clonotype: Because it lacks the conserved phenylalanine or tryptophan at the end, this CDR3 is likely a read error. The genes are TRBV5-1 and TRBJ2-1; D might be TRBD1 (6 bases). The CDR3 extends over 15 amino acids. Trimming stripped 4 bases from V and 2 bases from J, with 13 bases between. The germline gives CDR1 SGHRS, CDR2 YFSETQ. CDR3 sequence (DNA): TGCGCCAGCAGCGCTGAACAGGGCACCTACAATGAGCAGTTCCTC. Translation: CASSAEQGTYNEQFL.

This clonotype showed up many times. The V and J genes are TRBV29-1 and TRBJ2-2, with D perhaps TRBD2 (5 bases). The CDR3 sequence is 12 residues long. The germline V and J ends were trimmed by 5 bases and 6 bases, with 10 bases remaining between them. Germline V gene lookup returns CDR1 SQVTM and CDR2 ANQGSEA. CDR3 coding DNA: TGCAGCGTTTATCTGGAGGCCGGGGAGCTGTTTTTT. This gives the protein CSVYLEAGELFF.

This clonotype appeared a few times. The final CDR3 position lacks the conserved phenylalanine or tryptophan, pointing to a likely read error. V gene TRBV7-8 combines with J gene TRBJ2-5, with TRBD2 matching 9 bases. The CDR3 extends over 15 amino acids. Trimming removed 1 base from V and 3 bases from J; junction bases left unmatched: 3. Germline V gene sequence: CDR1 SGHVS, CDR2 FQNEAQ. The chain's CDR3 is CASSLGLAVKETQYY. For the CDR3, the DNA is TGTGCCAGCAGCTTAGGACTAGCGGTAAAAGAGACCCAGTACTAC.